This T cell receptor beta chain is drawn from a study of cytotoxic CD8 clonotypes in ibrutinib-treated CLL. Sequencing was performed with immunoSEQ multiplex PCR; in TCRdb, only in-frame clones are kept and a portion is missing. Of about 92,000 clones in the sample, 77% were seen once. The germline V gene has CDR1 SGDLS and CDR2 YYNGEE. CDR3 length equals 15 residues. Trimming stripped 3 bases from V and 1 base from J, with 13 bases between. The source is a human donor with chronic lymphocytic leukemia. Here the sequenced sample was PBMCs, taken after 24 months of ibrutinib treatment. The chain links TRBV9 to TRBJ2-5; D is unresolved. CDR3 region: CASSADGRIQETQYF. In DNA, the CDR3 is TGTGCCAGCAGCGCGGACGGACGGATCCAAGAGACCCAGTACTTC.